This T cell receptor beta chain appears in the sequencing data of a study of blood T cells in healthy people across ages. Total RNA, at least 5 micrograms per sample, was extracted from PBMCs. Alongside a J-beta primer mix, a sample-barcoded 5' primer served in a second PCR lasting roughly 7 to 11 cycles. TCRdb reprocessed the 5' RACE reads with MiXCR, giving one entry per CDR3 protein. Of 1.2 million to 1.5 million distinct CDR3 sequences listed, around 42% are singletons. The CDR3 length is 14 residues. Germline-derived CDR1 and CDR2 are MNHEY and SVGAGI. Trimming removed 1 base at V and 3 bases at J, with 9 bases between.

The receptor was derived from a woman between 18 and 29 years old in good health. The chain recombines TRBV6-5 with TRBJ1-2; no reliable D call. The sample consisted of blood. DNA of the CDR3: TGTGCCAGCAGTTACTTCAGTGGGGACTATGGCTACACCTTC. Translation gives CASSYFSGDYGYTF.